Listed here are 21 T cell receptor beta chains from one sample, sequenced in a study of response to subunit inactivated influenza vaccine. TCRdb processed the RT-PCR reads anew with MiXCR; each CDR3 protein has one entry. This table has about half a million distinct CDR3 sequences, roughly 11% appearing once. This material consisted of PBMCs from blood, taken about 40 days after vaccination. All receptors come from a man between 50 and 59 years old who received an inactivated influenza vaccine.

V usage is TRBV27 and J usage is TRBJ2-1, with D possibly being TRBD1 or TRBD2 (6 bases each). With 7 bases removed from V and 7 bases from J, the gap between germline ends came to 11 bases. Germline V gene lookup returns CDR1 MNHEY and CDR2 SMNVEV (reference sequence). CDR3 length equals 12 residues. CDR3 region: CASTGAGNEQFF. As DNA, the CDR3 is TGTGCCAGCACAGGGGCGGGGAATGAGCAGTTCTTC.

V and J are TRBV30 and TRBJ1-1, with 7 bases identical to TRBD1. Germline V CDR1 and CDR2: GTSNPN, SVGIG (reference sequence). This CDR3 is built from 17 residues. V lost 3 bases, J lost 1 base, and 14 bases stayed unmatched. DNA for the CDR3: TGTGCCTGGAGCGGGACTGGGACAGCGTTCACGAACACTGAAGCTTTCTTT. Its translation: CAWSGTGTAFTNTEAFF.

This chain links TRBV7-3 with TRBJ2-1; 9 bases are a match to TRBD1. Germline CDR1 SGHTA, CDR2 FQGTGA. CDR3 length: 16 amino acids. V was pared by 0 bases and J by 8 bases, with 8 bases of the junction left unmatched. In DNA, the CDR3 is TGTGCCAGCAGCTTAACCGGGACAGGGACCCCGGATGAGCAGTTCTTC. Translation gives CASSLTGTGTPDEQFF.

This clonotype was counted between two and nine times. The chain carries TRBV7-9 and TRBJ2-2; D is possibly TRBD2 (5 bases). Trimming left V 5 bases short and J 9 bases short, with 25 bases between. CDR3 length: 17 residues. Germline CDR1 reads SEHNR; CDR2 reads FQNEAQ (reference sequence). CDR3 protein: CASSPLYAGSGHRELFF. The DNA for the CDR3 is TGTGCCAGCAGCCCCTTATATGCGGGTTCAGGCCACCGGGAGCTGTTTTTT. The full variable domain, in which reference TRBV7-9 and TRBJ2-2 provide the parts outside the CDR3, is DTGVSQNPRHKITKRGQNVTFRCDPISEHNRLYWYRQTLGQGPEFLTYFQNEAQLEKSRLLSDRFSAERPKGSFSTLEIQRTEQGDSAMYLCASSPLYAGSGHRELFFGEGSRLTVL.

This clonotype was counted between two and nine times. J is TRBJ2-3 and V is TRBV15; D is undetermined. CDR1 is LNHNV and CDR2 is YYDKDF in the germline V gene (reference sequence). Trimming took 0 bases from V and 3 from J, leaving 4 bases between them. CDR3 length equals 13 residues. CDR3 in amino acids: CATSREWTDTQYF. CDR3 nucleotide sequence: TGTGCCACCAGCAGAGAATGGACAGATACGCAGTATTTT.

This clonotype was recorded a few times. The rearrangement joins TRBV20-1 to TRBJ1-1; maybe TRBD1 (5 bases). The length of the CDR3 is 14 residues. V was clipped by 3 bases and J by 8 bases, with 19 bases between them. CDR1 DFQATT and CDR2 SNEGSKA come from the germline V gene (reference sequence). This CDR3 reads CSASRHGAGGEAFF. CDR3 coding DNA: TGCAGTGCTAGCAGACACGGGGCCGGGGGAGAAGCTTTCTTT.

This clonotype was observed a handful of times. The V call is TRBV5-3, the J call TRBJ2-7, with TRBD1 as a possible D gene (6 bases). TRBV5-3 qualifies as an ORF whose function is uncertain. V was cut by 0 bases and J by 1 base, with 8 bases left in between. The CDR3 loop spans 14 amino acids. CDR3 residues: CARSLEDRSYEQYF. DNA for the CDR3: TGTGCCAGAAGCTTGGAGGACAGATCCTACGAGCAGTACTTC.

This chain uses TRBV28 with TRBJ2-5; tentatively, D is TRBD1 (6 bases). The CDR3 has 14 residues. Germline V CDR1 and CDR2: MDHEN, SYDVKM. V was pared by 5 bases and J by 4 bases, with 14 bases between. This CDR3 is CASSAAGTRETQYF. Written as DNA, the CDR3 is TGTGCCAGCAGTGCCGCCGGGACAAGAGAGACCCAGTACTTC.

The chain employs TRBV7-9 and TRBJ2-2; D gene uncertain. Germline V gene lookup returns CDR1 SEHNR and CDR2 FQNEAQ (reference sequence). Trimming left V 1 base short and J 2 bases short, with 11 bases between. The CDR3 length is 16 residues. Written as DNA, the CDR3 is TGTGCCAGCAGCTTAGTCCCGGGCCCAAACACCGGGGAGCTGTTTTTT. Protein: CASSLVPGPNTGELFF.

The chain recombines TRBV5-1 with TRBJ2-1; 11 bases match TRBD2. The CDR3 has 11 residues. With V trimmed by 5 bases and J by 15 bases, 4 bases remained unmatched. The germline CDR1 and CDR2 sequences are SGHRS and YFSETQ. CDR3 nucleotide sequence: TGCGCCAGCAGTAGCGGGAGGGATTGGTTCTTC. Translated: CASSSGRDWFF. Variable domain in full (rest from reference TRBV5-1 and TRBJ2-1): KAGVTQTPRYLIKTRGQQVTLSCSPISGHRSVSWYQQTPGQGLQFLFEYFSETQRNKGNFPGRFSGRQFSNSRSEMNVSTLELGDSALYLCASSSGRDWFFGPGTRLTVL.

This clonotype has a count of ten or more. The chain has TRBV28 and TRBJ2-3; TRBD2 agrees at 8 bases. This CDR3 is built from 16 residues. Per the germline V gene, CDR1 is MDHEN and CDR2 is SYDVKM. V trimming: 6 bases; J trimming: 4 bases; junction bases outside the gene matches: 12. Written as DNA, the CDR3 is TGTGCCAGCAGGATCCCCCGAGCGGGAGTTCCAGATACGCAGTATTTT. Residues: CASRIPRAGVPDTQYF.

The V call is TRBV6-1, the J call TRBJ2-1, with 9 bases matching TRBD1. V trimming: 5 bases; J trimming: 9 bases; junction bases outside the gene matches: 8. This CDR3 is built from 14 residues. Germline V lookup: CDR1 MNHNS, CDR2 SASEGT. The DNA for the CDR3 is TGTGCCAGCAGTCGGACAGGGGATGTGGCTGAGCAGTTCTTC. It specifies CASSRTGDVAEQFF.

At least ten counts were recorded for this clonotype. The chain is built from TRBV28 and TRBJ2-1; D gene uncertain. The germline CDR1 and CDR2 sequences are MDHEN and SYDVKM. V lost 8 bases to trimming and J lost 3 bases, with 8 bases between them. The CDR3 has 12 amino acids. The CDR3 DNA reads TGTGCCAGCCTGGACGGCTACAATGAGCAGTTCTTC. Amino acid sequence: CASLDGYNEQFF.

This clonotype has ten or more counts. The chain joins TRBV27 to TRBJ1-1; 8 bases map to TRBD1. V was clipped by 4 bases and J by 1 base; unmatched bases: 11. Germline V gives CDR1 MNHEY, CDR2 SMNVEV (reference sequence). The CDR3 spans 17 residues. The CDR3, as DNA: TGTGCCAGCAGTTACGATTCACAGGGGGGACCGAACACTGAAGCTTTCTTT. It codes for CASSYDSQGGPNTEAFF.

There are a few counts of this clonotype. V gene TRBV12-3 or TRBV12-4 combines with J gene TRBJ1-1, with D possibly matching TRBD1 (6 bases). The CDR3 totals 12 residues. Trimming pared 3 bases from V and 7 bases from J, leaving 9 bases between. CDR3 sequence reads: CASSFVGGEAFF. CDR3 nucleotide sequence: TGTGCCAGCAGTTTTGTAGGGGGTGAAGCTTTCTTT.

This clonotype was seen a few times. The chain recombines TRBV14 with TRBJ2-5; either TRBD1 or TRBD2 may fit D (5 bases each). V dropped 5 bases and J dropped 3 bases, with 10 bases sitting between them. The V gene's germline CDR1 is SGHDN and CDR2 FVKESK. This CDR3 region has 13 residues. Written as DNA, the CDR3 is TGTGCCAGCAGCATTTGGGGGAAAGAGACCCAGTACTTC. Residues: CASSIWGKETQYF.

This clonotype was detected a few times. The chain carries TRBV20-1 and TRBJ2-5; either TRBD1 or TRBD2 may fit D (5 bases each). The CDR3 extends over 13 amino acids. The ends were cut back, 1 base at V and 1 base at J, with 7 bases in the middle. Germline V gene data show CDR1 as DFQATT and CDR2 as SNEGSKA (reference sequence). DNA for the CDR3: TGCAGTGCTAGAGGGGGGATCCAAGAGACCCAGTACTTC. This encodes CSARGGIQETQYF.

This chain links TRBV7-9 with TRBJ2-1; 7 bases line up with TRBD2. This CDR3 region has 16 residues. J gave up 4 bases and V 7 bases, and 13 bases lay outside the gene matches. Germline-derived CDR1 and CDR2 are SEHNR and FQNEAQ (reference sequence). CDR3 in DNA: TGTGCCAGCACCAAGGGGAGCGGGGCCCTTTACAATGAGCAGTTCTTC. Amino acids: CASTKGSGALYNEQFF.

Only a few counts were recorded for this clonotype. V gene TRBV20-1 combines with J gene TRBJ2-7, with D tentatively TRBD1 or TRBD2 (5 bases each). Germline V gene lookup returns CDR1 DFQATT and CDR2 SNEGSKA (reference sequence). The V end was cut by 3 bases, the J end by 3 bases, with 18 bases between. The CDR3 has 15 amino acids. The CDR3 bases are TGCAGTGCTAGTCCTACGAGGGGCGCAGTCTACGAGCAGTACTTC. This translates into CSASPTRGAVYEQYF.

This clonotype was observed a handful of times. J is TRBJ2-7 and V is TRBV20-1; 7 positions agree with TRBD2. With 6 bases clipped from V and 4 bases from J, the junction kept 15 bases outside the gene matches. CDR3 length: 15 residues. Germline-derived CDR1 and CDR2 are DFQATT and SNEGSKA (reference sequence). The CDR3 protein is CSASRRGSGVYEQYF. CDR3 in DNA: TGCAGTGCCTCACGGCGGGGGAGTGGAGTATACGAGCAGTACTTC.

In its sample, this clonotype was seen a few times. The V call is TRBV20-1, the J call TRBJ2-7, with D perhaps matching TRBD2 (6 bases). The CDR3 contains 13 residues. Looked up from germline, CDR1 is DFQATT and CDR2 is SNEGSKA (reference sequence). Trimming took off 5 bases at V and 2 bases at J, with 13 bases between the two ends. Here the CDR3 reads CSARPRRAYEQYF. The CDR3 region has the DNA TGCAGTGCTCGCCCCAGGAGGGCCTACGAGCAGTACTTC.